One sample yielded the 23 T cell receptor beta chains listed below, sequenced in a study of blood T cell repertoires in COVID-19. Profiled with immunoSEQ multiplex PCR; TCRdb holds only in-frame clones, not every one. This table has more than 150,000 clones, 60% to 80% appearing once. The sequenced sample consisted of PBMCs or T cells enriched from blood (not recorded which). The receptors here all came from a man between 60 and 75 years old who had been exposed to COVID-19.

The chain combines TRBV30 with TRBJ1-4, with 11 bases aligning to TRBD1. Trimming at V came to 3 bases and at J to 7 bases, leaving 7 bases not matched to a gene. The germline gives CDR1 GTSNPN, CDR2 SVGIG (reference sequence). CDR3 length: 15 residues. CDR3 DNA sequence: TGTGCCTGGAGAGGAGACGGACAGGGGGCTGAAAAACTGTTTTTT. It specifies CAWRGDGQGAEKLFF.

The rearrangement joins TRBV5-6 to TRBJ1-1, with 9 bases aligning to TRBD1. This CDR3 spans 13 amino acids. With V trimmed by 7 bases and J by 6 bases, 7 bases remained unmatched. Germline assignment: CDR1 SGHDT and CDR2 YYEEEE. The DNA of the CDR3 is TGTGCCAGCGGGACAGGGTCGGGCGCTGAAGCTTTCTTT. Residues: CASGTGSGAEAFF. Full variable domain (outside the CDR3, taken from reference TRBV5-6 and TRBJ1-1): DAGVTQSPTHLIKTRGQQVTLRCSPKSGHDTVSWYQQALGQGPQFIFQYYEEEERQRGNFPDRFSGHQFPNYSSELNVNALLLGDSALYLCASGTGSGAEAFFGQGTRLTVV.

The CDR3 region is CASGQMGYGYTF. The CDR3 DNA follows: TGTGCCAGCGGACAGATGGGCTATGGCTACACCTTC. This chain uses TRBV6-5 with TRBJ1-2, with D possibly matching TRBD1 (6 bases). Germline CDR1 and CDR2: MNHEY and SVGAGI. The CDR3 runs to 12 residues. Between the trimmed V and J ends, which lost 8 bases and 4 bases, there was a span of 11 bases.

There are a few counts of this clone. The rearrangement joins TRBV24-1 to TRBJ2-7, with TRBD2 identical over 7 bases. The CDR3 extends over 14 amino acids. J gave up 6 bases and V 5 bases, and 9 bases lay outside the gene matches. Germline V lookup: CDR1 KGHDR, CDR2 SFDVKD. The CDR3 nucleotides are TGTGCCACCAGTGTAAATGGGGGGGATGGCGAGCAGTACTTC. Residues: CATSVNGGDGEQYF.

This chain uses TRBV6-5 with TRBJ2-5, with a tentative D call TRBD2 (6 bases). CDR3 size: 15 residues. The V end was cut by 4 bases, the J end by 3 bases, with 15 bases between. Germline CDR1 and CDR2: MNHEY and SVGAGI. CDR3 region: CASSSAGREEETQYF. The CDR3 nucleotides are TGTGCCAGCAGTTCCGCGGGAAGGGAGGAAGAGACCCAGTACTTC.

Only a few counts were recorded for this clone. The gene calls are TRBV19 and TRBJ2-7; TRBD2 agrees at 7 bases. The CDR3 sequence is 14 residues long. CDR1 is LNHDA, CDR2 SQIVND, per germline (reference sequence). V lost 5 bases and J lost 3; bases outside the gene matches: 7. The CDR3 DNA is TGTGCCAGTAGTGCCAGCGGGGACTACTACGAGCAGTACTTC. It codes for CASSASGDYYEQYF.

The CDR3 region has the DNA TGTGCCAGCAGCGCCACCGGGACATTCAATTCACCCCTCCACTTT. This translates into CASSATGTFNSPLHF. This rearrangement joins TRBV21-1 to TRBJ1-6; the table's D call, TRBD1, has no DNA check behind it. TRBV21-1 represents a pseudogene. The CDR3 contains 15 residues.

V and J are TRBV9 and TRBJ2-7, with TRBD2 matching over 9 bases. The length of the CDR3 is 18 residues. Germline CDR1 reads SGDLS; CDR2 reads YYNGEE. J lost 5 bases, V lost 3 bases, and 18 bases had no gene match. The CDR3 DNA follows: TGTGCCAGCAGCGGCCGATCTAGTGGCGGGAGGGCCGCGGACGAGCAGTACTTC. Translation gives CASSGRSSGGRAADEQYF.

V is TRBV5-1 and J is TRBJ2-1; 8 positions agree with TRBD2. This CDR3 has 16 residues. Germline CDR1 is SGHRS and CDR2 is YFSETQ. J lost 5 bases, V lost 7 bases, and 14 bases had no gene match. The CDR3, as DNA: TGCGCCAGCGGACTAGCCAATGGGTTAGAGAACAATGAGCAGTTCTTC. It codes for CASGLANGLENNEQFF.

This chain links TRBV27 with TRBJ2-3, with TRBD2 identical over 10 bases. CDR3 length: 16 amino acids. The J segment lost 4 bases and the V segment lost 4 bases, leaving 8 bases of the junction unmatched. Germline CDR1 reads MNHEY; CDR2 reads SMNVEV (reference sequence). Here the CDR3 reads CASSSLAGAVADTQYF. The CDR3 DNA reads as TGTGCCAGCAGTTCGCTAGCGGGAGCTGTCGCAGATACGCAGTATTTT.

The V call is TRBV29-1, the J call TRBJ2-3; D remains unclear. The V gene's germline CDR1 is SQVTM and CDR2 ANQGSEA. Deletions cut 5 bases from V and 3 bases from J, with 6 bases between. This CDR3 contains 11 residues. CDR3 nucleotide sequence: TGCAGCGTTCGGTTGACAGATACGCAGTATTTT. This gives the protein CSVRLTDTQYF.

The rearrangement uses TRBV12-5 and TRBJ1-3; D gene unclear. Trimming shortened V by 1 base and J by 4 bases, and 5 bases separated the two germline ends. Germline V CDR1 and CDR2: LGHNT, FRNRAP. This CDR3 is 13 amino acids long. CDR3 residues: CASGLGAGNTIYF. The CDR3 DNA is TGTGCTAGTGGTTTGGGGGCGGGAAACACCATATATTTT.

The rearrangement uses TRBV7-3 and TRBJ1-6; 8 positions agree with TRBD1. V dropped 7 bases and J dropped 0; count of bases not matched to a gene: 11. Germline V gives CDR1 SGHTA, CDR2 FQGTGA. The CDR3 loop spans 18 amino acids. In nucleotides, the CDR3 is TGTGCCAGCAACCCACAGGGGGACAGGAGCTCCTATAATTCACCCCTCCACTTT. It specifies CASNPQGDRSSYNSPLHF.

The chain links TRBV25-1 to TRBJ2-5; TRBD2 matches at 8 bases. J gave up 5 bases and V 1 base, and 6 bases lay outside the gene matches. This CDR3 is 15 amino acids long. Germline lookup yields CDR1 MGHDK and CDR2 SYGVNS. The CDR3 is CASSEWVASGETQYF. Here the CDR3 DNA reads TGTGCCAGCAGTGAATGGGTTGCTAGCGGGGAGACCCAGTACTTC.

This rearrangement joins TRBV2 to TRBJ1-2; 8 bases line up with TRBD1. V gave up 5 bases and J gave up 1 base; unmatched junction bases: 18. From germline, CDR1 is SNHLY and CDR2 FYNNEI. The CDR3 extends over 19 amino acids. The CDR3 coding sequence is TGTGCCAGCAGTCCAACGGGGACAGGTCAATGGGCTTTTAACTATGGCTACACCTTC. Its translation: CASSPTGTGQWAFNYGYTF.

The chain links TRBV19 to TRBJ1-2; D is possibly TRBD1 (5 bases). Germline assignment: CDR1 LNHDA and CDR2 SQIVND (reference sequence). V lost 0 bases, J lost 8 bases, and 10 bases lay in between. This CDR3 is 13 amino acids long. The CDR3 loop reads CASSIDPGDGYTF. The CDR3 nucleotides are TGTGCCAGTAGTATAGATCCGGGGGACGGCTACACCTTC.

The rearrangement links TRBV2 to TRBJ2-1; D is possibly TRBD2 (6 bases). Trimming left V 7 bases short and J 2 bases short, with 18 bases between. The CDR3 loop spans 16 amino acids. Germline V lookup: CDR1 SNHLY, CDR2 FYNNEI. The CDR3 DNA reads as TGTGCCAGCAATTTACACTCGGGCGGGACCTACAATGAGCAGTTCTTC. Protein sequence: CASNLHSGGTYNEQFF. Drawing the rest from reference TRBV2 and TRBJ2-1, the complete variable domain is EPEVTQTPSHQVTQMGQEVILRCVPISNHLYFYWYRQILGQKVEFLVSFYNNEISEKSEIFDDQFSVERPDGSNFTLKIRSTKLEDSAMYFCASNLHSGGTYNEQFFGPGTRLTVL.

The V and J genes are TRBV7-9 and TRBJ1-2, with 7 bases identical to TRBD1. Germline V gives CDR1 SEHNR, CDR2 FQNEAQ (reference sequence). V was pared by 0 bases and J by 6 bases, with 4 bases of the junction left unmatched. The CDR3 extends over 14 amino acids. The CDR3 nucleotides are TGTGCCAGCAGCTTAGCCTTAGACAGGGATGGCTACACCTTC. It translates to CASSLALDRDGYTF. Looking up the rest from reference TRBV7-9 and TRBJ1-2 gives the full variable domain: DTGVSQNPRHKITKRGQNVTFRCDPISEHNRLYWYRQTLGQGPEFLTYFQNEAQLEKSRLLSDRFSAERPKGSFSTLEIQRTEQGDSAMYLCASSLALDRDGYTFGSGTRLTVV.

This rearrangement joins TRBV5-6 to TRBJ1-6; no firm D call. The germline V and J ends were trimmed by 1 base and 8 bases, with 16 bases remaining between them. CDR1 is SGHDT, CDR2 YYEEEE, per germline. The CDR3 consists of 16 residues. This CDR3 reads CASSLFGRWADSPLHF. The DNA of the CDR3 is TGTGCCAGCAGCTTGTTTGGGAGATGGGCAGATTCACCCCTCCACTTT.

CDR3 bases: TGTGCCTGGAGTGCTGGGGGCAGGACAGGCTACGAGCAGTACTTC. Translation gives CAWSAGGRTGYEQYF. The genes are TRBV30 and TRBJ2-7, with 7 nucleotides matching TRBD1. Germline V gives CDR1 GTSNPN, CDR2 SVGIG (reference sequence). V lost 1 base and J lost 3; bases outside the gene matches: 9. The CDR3 spans 15 residues.

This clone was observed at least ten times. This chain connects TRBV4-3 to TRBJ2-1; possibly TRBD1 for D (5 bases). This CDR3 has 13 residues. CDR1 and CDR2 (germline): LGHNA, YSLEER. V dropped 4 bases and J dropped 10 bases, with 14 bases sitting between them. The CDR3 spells CASSPAGRGEQFF. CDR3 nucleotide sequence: TGCGCCAGCAGCCCAGCCGGTAGGGGCGAGCAGTTCTTC.

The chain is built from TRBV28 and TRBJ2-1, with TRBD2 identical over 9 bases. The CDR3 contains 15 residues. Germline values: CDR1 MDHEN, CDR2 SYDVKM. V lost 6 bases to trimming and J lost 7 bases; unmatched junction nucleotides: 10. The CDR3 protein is CASRPGTSRGNEQFF. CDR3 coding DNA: TGTGCCAGCAGACCCGGGACTAGCCGCGGGAATGAGCAGTTCTTC.

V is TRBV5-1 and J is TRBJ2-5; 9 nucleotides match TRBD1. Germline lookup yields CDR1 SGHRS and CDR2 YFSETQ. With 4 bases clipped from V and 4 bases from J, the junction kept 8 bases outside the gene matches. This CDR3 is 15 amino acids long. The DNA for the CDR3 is TGCGCCAGCAGCCGGAACAGGGGGCGCGCAGAGACCCAGTACTTC. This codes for CASSRNRGRAETQYF.